This TCR beta chain was sequenced in a study of cytomegalovirus exposure and HLA in healthy donors (dated 2017 in TCRdb). Broadly, across the study: An earlier analysis of 587 of the donors reported over 250 Gb of sequence data and 117 million unique TCR beta sequences obtained from about 180 million T cells. Of the approximately 400 genotyped donors, about 84% fell in the genetic ancestry cluster associated with self-reported Caucasian donors. Typing coverage varied by locus: 629-630 donors for A, B, C, DRB1 and DQB1; roughly 560 for DQA1; over 600 for DPA1; under 490 for DPB1. Donor age, sex, ethnicity and CMV serostatus were compiled alongside the repertoire data. The study combined high-throughput TCR immunosequencing, statistical association of individual TCRs with disease status, and machine learning to predict cytomegalovirus infection status. Roughly five DR-DQ haplotypes were handled as single units for association and clustering, since linkage in the cohort was strong. Around 320 gigabases of sequencing data and tens of millions of unique TCR sequences were included in an early release covering about 600 HLA-typed donors. Across approximately 400 genotyped donors of the cohort, an average of about 240,000 unique TCR beta nucleotide sequences per donor were sequenced, and 15% to 20% of those sequences were non-productive. HLA typing covered class I and class II loci at four-digit resolution. To study patterns of TCR occurrence, a later analysis re-analyzed previously published TCR beta repertoires from several hundred donors and added high-resolution HLA genotyping. An earlier analysis of fewer than 700 of the donors applied high-throughput TCR beta sequencing to assess whether each TCR beta V gene segment acted as functional or pseudogenic. Using immunosequencing, the study profiled T cell repertoires from 500 to 800 subjects and related those repertoires to cytomegalovirus serostatus. The study aimed to test whether cataloging public T cell receptors could reveal signatures of past pathogen exposure. Every discovery cohort repertoire had been produced on one sequencing platform. A separate validation cohort of roughly 130 different subjects was used in addition to the approximately 700-subject first cohort. Genome-wide SNP genotypes for about 60% of the 666 donors were used in a later genetic analysis, which treated that subset as a discovery cohort. In the later analysis, no new phenotypic data were used to find candidate immune exposures; instead, reliance was placed on TCR beta sequences and their occurrence across donors. General findings and caveats noted by the study authors: A further reported finding was that TCR beta sequences accurately predicted the HLA-A and HLA-B alleles for most subjects in the first cohort. While some public TCRs were present in many individuals, most TCR sequences turned up only very rarely across donors. Presence/absence analyses assumed roughly uniform sequencing depth across donors, an assumption that may not hold. In the study, roughly 160 TCR beta chains were listed as associated with cytomegalovirus. In this cohort, only TCR beta chains were sequenced, and detectable features were limited by the absence of alpha or paired-chain data. A group of highly shared sequence variants was considered likely to be a technical artifact of the sequencing pipeline. In a later analysis, TCR association rates were found to vary across HLA loci, with the most associated TCRs seen for DRB1 alleles and the fewest for HLA-C alleles. In an earlier analysis of 587 of the donors, most TCR beta V segments were observed in productive rearrangements about 87% or about 30% of the time, broadly matching IMGT annotations. In both the original and validation cohorts, the classifier was reported to diagnose cytomegalovirus status with high specificity and sensitivity. An association between a missense DCLRE1C variant and V-gene and J-gene trimming of TCR beta chains was found in a later genetic analysis and replicated in an independent cohort. For the cohort, immune exposure information was limited to CMV serostatus. According to a later genetic analysis, donors in an Asian-associated ancestry cluster had fewer N-insertions in productive TCRs than the roughly 700-donor mean. The authors suggested that the approach could potentially be extended to other disease states and immunological phenotypes. HLA typing was unavailable for some donors at each locus, so association tests used only the typed subset. Because counts were too low, 15 to 20 rarely observed V segments, including chromosome 9 orphons, were excluded from the earlier analysis of about 500 of the donors. Correlated functional status among segregating V segments might be attributable to linkage disequilibrium, but an unknown experimental factor could not be ruled out. Several of the top co-occurrence clusters appeared to be linked to parvovirus B19, influenza, CMV and Epstein-Barr virus, according to a later analysis. Some IMGT-functional V segments, including TRBV6-2 and TRBV6-3, could not be told apart with the 87-base-pair reads, so those segments were excluded. A later analysis found that HLA-associated TCR beta chains were more clonally expanded and had lower generation probabilities than equally common non-associated chains. In vitro tests confirmed that three of the cytomegalovirus-associated TCR beta chains recognize cytomegalovirus antigens. When HLA alleles, especially DR and DQ, strongly co-occurred, attributing TCR associations to individual alleles was difficult. A later analysis associated 16,951 TCR beta sequences with specific HLA alleles at a false discovery rate of 0.05. According to a later analysis, most CMV-associated TCR beta chains appeared to be HLA-restricted, and the HLA associations seemed to be driven largely by CMV exposure.

The germline V gene (reference sequence) gives CDR1 as WNHNN and CDR2 as SYGVQD. V is pruned by 2 bases and J by 3 bases, leaving 0 bases of the junction without a gene match. Spanning cysteine to phenylalanine, the CDR3 consists of 13 amino acids. Of all the DNA, just the CDR3 is kept, 39 bases in frame from base 1. Library generation was performed with the immunoSEQ multiplex PCR assay. A mixture of 60 forward primers for TCR Vbeta segments and 13 reverse primers for TCR Jbeta segments was used in the multiplex PCR. The CDR3 region of rearranged TCR beta genes was amplified from genomic DNA with a multiplex PCR assay. On the Illumina HiSeq System, the amplified TCR beta libraries were sequenced as 87-base-pair reads. As for how the authors treated the data: A later analysis counted some 80 million unique TCR beta chains across the 650 to 700 repertoires, and 10 million to 12 million of these chains were shared by at least two donors. To remove PCR and sequencing errors, raw reads were error-corrected and collapsed into unique sequences using a nearest-neighbor algorithm that merged closely related sequences. To assign V, D and J gene segments, CDR3 sequences were aligned to IMGT reference sequences. For a sequence to be retained, at least a six-nucleotide match to both a V gene segment and a J gene segment was required. A rearrangement counted as productive if the CDR3 had no stop codons and remained in frame with V and J, and every other rearrangement counted as non-productive. CDR3 was defined according to IMGT convention as the region running from the second conserved V-encoded cysteine to the conserved J-encoded phenylalanine. The earlier analysis of roughly 590 of the donors excluded sequences that lacked an unambiguous match to a single V gene segment. In an earlier analysis of 450 to 750 of the donors, a V segment was called functional when productive rearrangements were above 56.7%, and segregating when the standard deviation between donors exceeded 5%. To diagnose cytomegalovirus status from the catalog of TCR beta chain sequences, a statistical classification framework was built. A later analysis assigned V and J genes by comparing TCR nucleotide sequences with IMGT/GENE-DB human TR gene sequences. Using the TCRdist pipeline, a later analysis assigned CDR3 sequences along with most-parsimonious VDJ recombination scenarios. A later analysis defined each TCR beta chain by its CDR3 amino acid sequence plus V-gene family, and excluded reads lacking a unique V-gene family. In a later analysis, around 650 highly shared, low-generation-probability nucleotide sequences were removed to address suspected cross-contamination and a sequencing artifact. In a later analysis, a clonal expansion index for each public chain was calculated from normalized within-repertoire ranks of inferred template counts. In a later analysis, generation probabilities were computed using a VDJ recombination model fitted to out-of-frame rearrangements, and the results were checked against IGoR. In a later analysis, hypergeometric tests were used to score TCR-TCR, TCR-HLA and TCR-CMV co-occurrence, with a repertoire-size bias correction applied to TCR pairs. To estimate false discovery rates, a later analysis permuted the HLA or CMV assignments 20 times. A later analysis grouped co-occurring TCRs with DBSCAN, adding TCRdist sequence similarity when clustering within HLA-allele-positive subsets. Repertoires with fewer than 30,000 or more than 120,000 public chains were left out of co-occurrence clustering, as were five repertoires with anomalous nucleotide sharing. TCRdb mirrors the immuneACCESS table, restricted to in-frame sequences. Some clones are absent from its copies; in checked studies, under half trace to an unresolved V gene, and the reason for the others is unknown. The DNA gave D and trimming, while V, J and clone size come from that table. In all, the sample holds around 62,000 clones, and approximately 78% of those were seen once. The top ten constitute roughly a tenth of the sample.

About this clone: Its target antigen remains unknown. It has no much larger one-base neighbor in the sample; base qualities were not kept.

In total, roughly 670 healthy bone marrow donors made up the cohort. At the time of sampling, every cohort member was nominally healthy, though immune exposures that went unrecorded were likely present. The donor tested CMV seronegative and was one of the 352 seronegative cohort members. Every donor gave a peripheral blood sample, and the peripheral blood mononuclear cells from that sample were used for TCR beta sequencing. Genomic DNA was extracted from the blood cell samples with the Qiagen DNeasy Blood Extraction Kit. The sequencing input was PBMCs. The rearranged segments are TRBV10-1 and TRBJ2-7, and TRBD1 aligns with 8 junction nucleotides. This TCR derives from a man aged 35-49 years in good health and CMV-seronegative. The CDR3 protein is CASSEGQGYEQYF. The nucleotide sequence reads as follows: TGCGCCAGCAGTGAGGGACAGGGCTACGAGCAGTACTTC.